A selection of T cell receptor beta chains follows, all from one sample in a study of blood T cell repertoires in COVID-19. Only in-frame clones appear in the TCRdb table, and some are missing; sequencing was by immunoSEQ multiplex PCR. The sample has around 80,000 clones, 60% to 75% seen once. Sequenced material: peripheral blood. The receptors originated from a man aged 45-65 years with active or convalescent COVID-19. CDR3s include the opening cysteine and the closing phenylalanine or tryptophan. D genes are given only for firm matches. Size tells how often a clone was seen (once, few, many) or the class of an expanded clone, and some rows leave it out.

TRBJ1-5 | TRBD1 | - | TRBV2 | CASSPPTGRQPQHF | TGTGCCAGCAGTCCCCCGACAGGGCGACAGCCCCAGCATTTT
TRBJ2-2 | - | once | TRBV6-5 | CASSYSRDPGELFF | TGTGCCAGCAGTTACTCCCGGGATCCCGGGGAGCTGTTTTTT
TRBJ1-5 | TRBD1 | - | TRBV27 | CASSPGTGVYSNQPQHF | TGTGCCAGCAGTCCCGGGACAGGGGTTTATAGCAATCAGCCCCAGCATTTT
TRBJ2-7 | - | - | TRBV7-2 | CASSSLAGYEQYF | TGTGCCAGCAGCTCCCTGGCAGGGTACGAGCAGTACTTC
TRBJ2-7 | TRBD1 | - | TRBV6-1 | CASSELTGEPYEQYF | TGTGCCAGCAGTGAATTAACAGGGGAGCCCTACGAGCAGTACTTC
TRBJ1-2 | - | few | TRBV12-3/TRBV12-4 | CASRAGGQGYTF | TGTGCCAGCCGCGCGGGGGGTCAGGGCTACACCTTC
TRBJ2-7 | - | - | TRBV4-3 | CASSQQIHYEQYF | TGCGCCAGCAGCCAACAGATACACTACGAGCAGTACTTC
TRBJ2-7 | - | few | TRBV27 | CASSLSFGGSTYEQYF | TGTGCCAGCAGTTTATCCTTTGGCGGGTCCACCTACGAGCAGTACTTC
TRBJ1-4 | TRBD1 | - | TRBV5-8 | CASSSPGQGGPTNEKLFF | TGTGCCAGCAGCTCTCCGGGACAGGGGGGCCCCACTAATGAAAAACTGTTTTTT
TRBJ1-1 | - | few | TRBV10-3 | CAISTGLPAEAFF | TGTGCCATCAGCACAGGGCTCCCCGCCGAAGCTTTCTTT
TRBJ2-7 | TRBD1 | few | TRBV5-1 | CASSPGQGFDEQYF | TGCGCCAGCAGCCCGGGACAGGGGTTCGACGAGCAGTACTTC
TRBJ2-1 | - | - | TRBV21-1 | CASTPSGTGDFYNEQFF | TGTGCCAGCACCCCGTCCGGGACAGGGGATTTCTACAATGAGCAGTTCTTC
TRBJ2-1 | - | few | TRBV15 | CATNWGGPNEQFF | TGTGCCACCAATTGGGGGGGGCCGAATGAGCAGTTCTTC
TRBJ1-6 | - | once | TRBV6-5 | CASIPRETYNSPLHF | TGTGCCAGCATCCCCCGGGAAACCTATAATTCACCCCTCCACTTT
TRBJ1-1 | - | few | TRBV13 | CASGIGSRTGAFF | TGTGCCAGCGGAATCGGGTCGAGAACTGGGGCTTTCTTT
TRBJ1-2 | - | - | TRBV3-1/TRBV3-2 | CASSLTAGGRAGYTF | TGTGCCAGCAGCTTGACTGCCGGGGGGCGGGCTGGCTACACCTTC
TRBJ2-1 | - | few | TRBV7-9 | CASSLRRGGTYNEQFF | TGTGCCAGCAGCCTTCGGAGAGGGGGTACCTACAATGAGCAGTTCTTC
TRBJ2-3 | TRBD1 | - | TRBV5-1 | CASSLEPGQSRDTQYF | TGCGCCAGCAGCTTGGAACCGGGACAGTCCCGAGATACGCAGTATTTT
TRBJ2-3 | TRBD2 | - | TRBV3-1/TRBV3-2 | CASSRGGSVTDTQYF | TGTGCCAGCAGCCGCGGGGGTTCTGTCACAGATACGCAGTATTTT
TRBJ2-3 | - | once | TRBV5-5 | CASILGRGPTDTQYF | TGTGCCAGCATCCTCGGGCGGGGGCCCACAGATACGCAGTATTTT
TRBJ1-3 | TRBD1 | - | TRBV3-1/TRBV3-2 | CASSQEAGQGADTIYF | TGTGCCAGCAGCCAAGAGGCCGGGCAGGGGGCGGACACCATATATTTT
TRBJ1-1 | TRBD1 | few | TRBV30 | CAWHPGGGDTEAFF | TGTGCCTGGCATCCAGGGGGCGGGGACACTGAAGCTTTCTTT
TRBJ2-7 | - | - | TRBV12-5 | CASGLPYLTGNYEQYF | TGTGCTAGTGGTTTGCCTTACCTAACAGGGAACTACGAGCAGTACTTC
TRBJ1-2 | TRBD1 | - | TRBV6-5 | CASSYRDSSYTF | TGTGCCAGCAGTTACCGGGACAGCTCCTACACCTTC
TRBJ2-3 | TRBD2 | - | TRBV6-6 | CASESRGGGDTQYF | TGTGCCAGCGAATCACGGGGGGGCGGAGATACGCAGTATTTT
TRBJ1-5 | TRBD1 | - | TRBV5-4 | CASSPGQGDQPQHF | TGTGCCAGCAGCCCCGGACAGGGGGATCAGCCCCAGCATTTT
TRBJ2-3 | - | - | TRBV28 | CASSEISESTDTQYF | TGTGCCAGCAGCGAGATTTCGGAGTCCACAGATACGCAGTATTTT
TRBJ2-1 | - | - | TRBV6-2/TRBV6-3 | CASSYQTPSSYNEQFF | TGTGCCAGCAGTTACCAGACACCCAGCTCCTACAATGAGCAGTTCTTC
TRBJ2-3 | - | once | TRBV4-2 | CASSQGSGSSPPTDTQYF | TGTGCCAGCAGCCAAGGGAGTGGCTCCTCCCCCCCCACAGATACGCAGTATTTT
TRBJ2-2 | TRBD2 | - | TRBV7-2 | CASSPRAGGTNTGELFF | TGTGCCAGCAGCCCTAGAGCGGGGGGTACGAACACCGGGGAGCTGTTTTTT
TRBJ1-2 | - | - | TRBV29-1 | CSVEGGGGYTF | TGCAGCGTTGAGGGTGGAGGTGGCTACACCTTC
TRBJ1-2 | - | - | TRBV4-3 | CASSQDRGIYGYTF | TGCGCCAGCAGCCAAGACCGCGGAATCTATGGCTACACCTTC
TRBJ1-1 | - | few | TRBV10-1 | CASSWTVNTEAFF | TGCGCCAGCAGCTGGACAGTGAACACTGAAGCTTTCTTT